In its sample, the clone carrying this T cell receptor beta chain was seen a few times. The target antigen is unknown. Germline lookup yields CDR1 MNHEY and CDR2 SVGAGI. The CDR3 is 15 amino acids. The V gene lost 11 bases and the J gene lost 4 bases, with 22 bases spanning the gap. Through a sample-barcoded 5' primer and a J-beta primer mix, a second PCR was run for about 6 to 11 cycles. All cDNA molecules were each tagged by a template-switch adaptor with 12 random nucleotides. One entry per CDR3 protein, called by TCRdb with MiXCR from the 5' RACE reads. The repertoire has about 970,000 distinct CDR3 sequences, roughly 50% of them found once; the top ten carry about 21%. This record belongs to a study of blood T cells in healthy people across ages. Findings of the study overall: More naive CD4+ cells and higher diversity were found in long-lived than in aged donors. As age increased, TCR beta diversity per million T cells fell in a roughly linear fashion.

The individuals who served as donors were healthy Caucasians living in Russia, aged about 6 to 100. V usage is TRBV6-5 and J usage is TRBJ2-3, with D uncertain. The source material was blood. The receptor was derived from a woman aged 60-75 years in good health. CDR3 residues: CASRRTILNADTQYF. In DNA, the CDR3 is TGTGCCTCCCGGCGGACCATTTTAAACGCAGATACGCAGTATTTT.